This TCR beta chain was captured in a study of cytomegalovirus exposure and HLA in healthy donors. The CDR3 loop spans 11 amino acids. Trimming cost V 8 bases and J 7 bases; bases outside gene matches: 2. Germline CDR1 and CDR2: SNHLY and FYNNEI. The PCR made use of 60 Vbeta and 13 Jbeta primers. Only in-frame clones appear in the TCRdb table, and some are missing; sequencing was by immunoSEQ multiplex PCR. Of 150,000 to 200,000 clones listed, 70% to 90% were seen once; the top ten hold more than 4%. Sequences were obtained from PBMCs. This sequence originates from a girl aged 5-17 years in good health and CMV-seropositive. The rearrangement joins TRBV2 to TRBJ2-7, with 10 positions matching TRBD1. The CDR3 is CASRTGGEQYF. DNA of the CDR3: TGTGCCAGCCGGACAGGGGGAGAGCAGTACTTC. The variable domain in full, with the rest retrieved from reference TRBV2 and TRBJ2-7, is EPEVTQTPSHQVTQMGQEVILRCVPISNHLYFYWYRQILGQKVEFLVSFYNNEISEKSEIFDDQFSVERPDGSNFTLKIRSTKLEDSAMYFCASRTGGEQYFGPGTRLTVT.